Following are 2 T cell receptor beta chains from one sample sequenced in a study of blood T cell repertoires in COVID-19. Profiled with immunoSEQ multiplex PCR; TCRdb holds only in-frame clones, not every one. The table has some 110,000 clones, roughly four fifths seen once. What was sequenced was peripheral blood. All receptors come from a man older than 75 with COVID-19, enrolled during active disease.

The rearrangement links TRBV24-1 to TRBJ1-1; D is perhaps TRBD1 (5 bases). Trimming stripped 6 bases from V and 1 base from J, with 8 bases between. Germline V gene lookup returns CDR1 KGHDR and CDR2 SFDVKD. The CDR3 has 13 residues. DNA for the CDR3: TGTGCCACCAGTACAGGAGCGAACACTGAAGCTTTCTTT. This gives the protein CATSTGANTEAFF.

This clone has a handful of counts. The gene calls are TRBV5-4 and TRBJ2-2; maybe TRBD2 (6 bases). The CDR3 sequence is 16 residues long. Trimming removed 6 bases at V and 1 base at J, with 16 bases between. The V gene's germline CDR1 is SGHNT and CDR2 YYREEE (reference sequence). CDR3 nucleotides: TGTGCCAGCAACCCCGGGGGAGCCTTGAACACCGGGGAGCTGTTTTTT. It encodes CASNPGGALNTGELFF.